This T cell receptor beta chain was found in a study of CD8 T cells in ankylosing spondylitis. It was by quantitative 5'-RACE with molecular barcodes that TCR beta libraries were made. TCRdb reprocessed the 5' RACE reads with MiXCR, giving one entry per CDR3 protein. The sample includes some 800,000 distinct CDR3 sequences, 12% seen only once; the top ten take more than 0.5%. The study's findings and limits: It appeared that ankylosing spondylitis blood was characterized by a TCR beta motif of several highly homologous variants. Disease-linked clones, CD8+, were relatively rare in peripheral blood. It was reported that disease-linked clones were significantly enriched in matched ankylosing spondylitis synovial fluid. Some of these motif variants have turned up before, in reports on reactive arthritis synovial fluid and blood.

Regarding this clonotype: Its antigen is unidentified.

This CDR3 region has 13 residues. The V and J ends lost 9 bases and 5 bases respectively, with 12 bases between them. Germline-derived CDR1 and CDR2 are KGHDR and SFDVKD. The specimen sequenced was blood, either unsorted or a sorted T cell fraction (not recorded which). This TCR was recovered from a male donor with ankylosing spondylitis. The chain joins TRBV24-1 to TRBJ2-2; tentatively, D is TRBD1 or TRBD2 (6 bases each). DNA of the CDR3: TGTGCCACCCAGCAGGGGAGGACCGGGGAGCTGTTTTTT. It translates to CATQQGRTGELFF.